The rows below give T cell receptor beta chains drawn from one sample of a study of blood T cell repertoires in COVID-19. Profiling relied on immunoSEQ multiplex PCR, and the TCRdb table lists in-frame clones only, not all of them. Altogether under 300,000 clones are present, 80% to 85% being singletons, with the ten largest covering roughly 3.1%. The sequencing sample was made of PBMCs or T cells enriched from blood (not recorded which). Receptor source: a middle-aged man who had recovered from COVID-19. CDR3s include the opening cysteine and the closing phenylalanine or tryptophan. The D gene is left open where the match is weak. Size is stated for part of the rows, as once, few or many counts, or as a class when the clone is expanded.

abundance	v_gene	d_gene	j_gene	CDR3nt	CDR3aa
-	TRBV9	TRBD2	TRBJ2-3	TGTGCCAGCAGCGTCCTAGCGGGAGTCGGAGATACGCAGTATTTT	CASSVLAGVGDTQYF
few	TRBV19	-	TRBJ2-7	TGTGCCAGTAGTAGAAACAGGGACTACGAGCAGTACTTC	CASSRNRDYEQYF
-	TRBV7-6	-	TRBJ1-2	TGTGCCAGCAGCTCCTCCCTTATGTTGAACTATGGCTACACCTTC	CASSSSLMLNYGYTF
-	TRBV5-4	TRBD1	TRBJ2-7	TGTGCCAGCAGCTTGGAGGGACAGGGAAGCAGCGAGCAGTACTTC	CASSLEGQGSSEQYF
-	TRBV5-4	-	TRBJ2-2	TGTGCCAGCAGCCTACAGGGGAACACCGGGGAGCTGTTTTTT	CASSLQGNTGELFF
few	TRBV7-3	TRBD2	TRBJ2-2	TGTGCCAGCAGCTTAGAGGGTACTAGCGGGTACACCGGGGAGCTGTTTTTT	CASSLEGTSGYTGELFF
-	TRBV5-1	-	TRBJ2-1	TGCGCCAGTGGAGTCGGAAGCTCCTACAATGAGCAGTTCTTC	CASGVGSSYNEQFF
-	TRBV5-5	-	TRBJ1-5	TGTGCCAGCAGCTTGGGCGACAGCCTCTATCCTCAGCCCCAGCATTTT	CASSLGDSLYPQPQHF
-	TRBV6-1	-	TRBJ1-2	TGTGCCAGCAGTGATATCCATAAGGGGCTCTATGGCTACACCTTC	CASSDIHKGLYGYTF
-	TRBV6-5	-	TRBJ1-2	TGTGCCAGCAGTCCTACAGCTAACTATGGCTACACCTTC	CASSPTANYGYTF
-	TRBV4-1	-	TRBJ1-1	TGCGCCAGCAGCCATCCCGACAGGTCTGGTGAAGCTTTCTTT	CASSHPDRSGEAFF
-	TRBV5-6	-	TRBJ1-2	TGTGCCAGCAGCTTGGGAGTCCGGGACACCAAGCGGGGCTACACCTTC	CASSLGVRDTKRGYTF
-	TRBV12-3/TRBV12-4	TRBD1	TRBJ2-7	TGTGCCAGCAGTAGTCAGGGGGTATACGAGCAGTACTTC	CASSSQGVYEQYF
-	TRBV5-6	TRBD2	TRBJ2-7	TGTGCCAGCAGCCCCTCCCGACTAGCGGGCTCCTACGAGCAGTACTTC	CASSPSRLAGSYEQYF
-	TRBV7-3	-	TRBJ2-6	TGTGCCAGCAGCCTAGGAATCTCTGGGGCCAACGTCCTGACTTTC	CASSLGISGANVLTF
-	TRBV9	TRBD2	TRBJ2-7	TGTGCCAGCAGCGAGACTAGCGGGGTTTCTTACGAGCAGTACTTC	CASSETSGVSYEQYF
-	TRBV27	-	TRBJ1-4	TGTGCCAGCAGTCGGAATGAAAAACTGTTTTTT	CASSRNEKLFF
-	TRBV6-1	-	TRBJ2-5	TGTGCCAGCAGTGAAGAGGCCGGGACAATACAAGAGACCCAGTACTTC	CASSEEAGTIQETQYF
-	TRBV24-1	TRBD2	TRBJ2-1	TGTGCCACCAAACTAGCGGGATACAATGAGCAGTTCTTC	CATKLAGYNEQFF
-	TRBV7-8	TRBD1	TRBJ2-3	TGTGCCAGCAGCTTCCTAGGGGGACAGGGCGGAGATACGCAGTATTTT	CASSFLGGQGGDTQYF
-	TRBV27	TRBD1	TRBJ1-5	TGTGCCAGCAGGCAGGGGGCAGGGGTCACCAATCAGCCCCAGCATTTT	CASRQGAGVTNQPQHF
-	TRBV5-6	-	TRBJ1-4	TGTGCCAGCAGTGTAGCCCCTGAAAAACTGTTTTTT	CASSVAPEKLFF
-	TRBV11-2	-	TRBJ1-2	TGTGCCAGCAGCTTAGACCAATCGGGGGGCTACACCTTC	CASSLDQSGGYTF
-	TRBV18	-	TRBJ1-4	TGTGCCAGCTCACCTGGACAGTCCGGGGGGGAAAAACTGTTTTTT	CASSPGQSGGEKLFF
-	TRBV6-1	TRBD2	TRBJ2-2	TGTGCCAGCAGTGAAGCATGGACTAGCGGGAAGGGGGAGCTGTTTTTT	CASSEAWTSGKGELFF
-	TRBV12-3/TRBV12-4	TRBD1	TRBJ1-1	TGTGCCAGCAGTTTTGGGACAGGGTCTGAAGCTTTCTTT	CASSFGTGSEAFF
-	TRBV10-3	TRBD2	TRBJ2-2	TGTGCCATCAGTAGACAGGGACTAGCGGATAACACCGGGGAGCTGTTTTTT	CAISRQGLADNTGELFF